A selection of T cell receptor beta chains follows, all from one sample in a study of T cells after posttransplantation cyclophosphamide. Assay used: immunoSEQ multiplex PCR; TCRdb lists only in-frame clones, some missing. The table has about 16,000 clones, around 95% seen once. Sequences were obtained from naive CD4+ T cells sorted from blood. The receptors were gathered from a woman aged 50 to 65 in good health and a related stem cell transplant donor. CDR3s include the opening cysteine and the closing phenylalanine or tryptophan. Fields, in order: V gene, D gene, clone size, J gene, CDR3 length, CDR3 DNA, CDR3 protein. A D gene is named only where the DNA matches it firmly. For some rows the clone size is stated as once, few or many, or as a class when expanded; others skip it.

>TRBV18|.|.|TRBJ2-5|16
TGTGCCAGCTCACCACCGGGGCGGGGTCTAGGGGAGACCCAGTACTTC
CASSPPGRGLGETQYF
>TRBV15|.|.|TRBJ2-7|15
TGTGCCACCAGCAGAGATAGCCGACTAGCCTACGAGCAGTACTTC
CATSRDSRLAYEQYF
>TRBV4-3|TRBD1|.|TRBJ1-2|14
TGCGCCAGCATGCGAAACAGGGGTACCTATGGCTACACCTTC
CASMRNRGTYGYTF
>TRBV2|.|.|TRBJ2-7|12
TGTGCCAGCAGTCGGACTTCCTACGAGCAGTACTTC
CASSRTSYEQYF
>TRBV6-6|.|.|TRBJ2-2|15
TGTGCCAGCAGTTACTCGGGGGCTTCCGTCGGGGAGCTGTTTTTT
CASSYSGASVGELFF
>TRBV5-1|TRBD2|.|TRBJ2-1|16
TGCGCCAGCAGCTTACTAGCGGGAATGACCTACAATGAGCAGTTCTTC
CASSLLAGMTYNEQFF
>TRBV12-5|TRBD2|.|TRBJ2-6|17
TGTGCTAGTGGTTTGTCCCGGGGGGGCTCTGGGGCCAACGTCCTGACTTTC
CASGLSRGGSGANVLTF
>TRBV10-3|.|.|TRBJ2-2|17
TGTGCCATCATGTCCGGGGATTCCCTCGCGAACACCGGGGAGCTGTTTTTT
CAIMSGDSLANTGELFF
>TRBV27|TRBD1|.|TRBJ1-2|16
TGTGCCAGCAGTTTATATGGGACAGGTGCCTCCTATGGCTACACCTTC
CASSLYGTGASYGYTF
>TRBV11-2|TRBD1|.|TRBJ1-1|12
TGTGCCAGCAGCCCGGGGACAGGGCGTGCTTTCTTT
CASSPGTGRAFF
>TRBV6-1|TRBD1|.|TRBJ1-5|13
TGTGCCAGCAGTGAAGTGAAAACAGGGGGCCAGCATTTT
CASSEVKTGGQHF
>TRBV5-1|TRBD1|.|TRBJ1-4|15
TGCGCCAGCAGCTTGGCCGGGACAGGGGGTGAAAAACTGTTTTTT
CASSLAGTGGEKLFF
>TRBV9|TRBD1|.|TRBJ1-2|15
TGTGCCAGCAGCCCACTCCCGAGAGGACAGGGGGACTACACCTTC
CASSPLPRGQGDYTF
>TRBV7-6|.|.|TRBJ1-1|14
TGTGCCAGCAGCTTAAGTATCAGGAACACTGAAGCTTTCTTT
CASSLSIRNTEAFF
>TRBV2|TRBD2|.|TRBJ2-3|16
TGTGCCAGCAGTTCGGAGGGGATAGCGGGAGTAGATACGCAGTATTTT
CASSSEGIAGVDTQYF
>TRBV4-2|TRBD2|.|TRBJ2-1|16
TGTGCCAGCAGCCAAGATAGCGGGAGGGAAAACAATGAGCAGTTCTTC
CASSQDSGRENNEQFF
>TRBV27|.|once|TRBJ1-4|16
TGTGCCAGCAGTCCGATCGCGGGGGGGTGGGATGAAAAACTGTTTTTT
CASSPIAGGWDEKLFF
>TRBV30|.|.|TRBJ1-1|14
TGTGCCTGGAGAATCGACAGTTGGAACACTGAAGCTTTCTTT
CAWRIDSWNTEAFF